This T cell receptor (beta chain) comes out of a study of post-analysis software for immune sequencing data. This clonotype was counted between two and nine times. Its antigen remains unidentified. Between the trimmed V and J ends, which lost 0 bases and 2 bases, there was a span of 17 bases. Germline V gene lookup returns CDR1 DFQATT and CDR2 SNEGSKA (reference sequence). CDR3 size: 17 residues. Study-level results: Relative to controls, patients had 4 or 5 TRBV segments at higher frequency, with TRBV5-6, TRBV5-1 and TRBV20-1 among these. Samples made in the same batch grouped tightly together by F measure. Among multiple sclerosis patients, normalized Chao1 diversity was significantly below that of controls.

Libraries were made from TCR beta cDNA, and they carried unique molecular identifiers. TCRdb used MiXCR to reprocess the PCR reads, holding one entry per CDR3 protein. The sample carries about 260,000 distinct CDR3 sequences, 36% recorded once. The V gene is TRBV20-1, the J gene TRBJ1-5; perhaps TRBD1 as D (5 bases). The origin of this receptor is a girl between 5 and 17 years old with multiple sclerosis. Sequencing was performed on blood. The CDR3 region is CSARDSPRGTGNQPQHF. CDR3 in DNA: TGCAGTGCTAGAGATAGCCCGAGGGGTACGGGCAATCAGCCCCAGCATTTT.